The clone carrying this T cell receptor (beta chain) appeared once. Germline lookup yields CDR1 SNHLY and CDR2 FYNNEI. V shed 6 bases and J shed 0 bases, with 6 bases lying between them. This CDR3 has 12 residues. This sample was included in a study of OX40 agonist ivuxolimab in advanced cancers. Overall study context: Ivuxolimab, which patients received intravenously every 2 weeks, was dosed at 0.01 to 10 mg/kg. Partial responses were recorded for three patients, including one with hepatocellular carcinoma and two with cutaneous melanoma. Enrollees could have had prior anti-PD-1, anti-PD-L1 or anti-CTLA-4 therapy, which 40% to 45% had received.

Assay: immunoSEQ multiplex PCR; the TCRdb copy retains only in-frame clones and omits some. The repertoire holds roughly 53,000 clones, about nine tenths seen once, with just over 50% in the top ten. The clonotype was recovered from an adult with an advanced solid tumor such as melanoma, head and neck, liver or kidney cancer. The source was CD4+ or CD8+ T cells sorted from blood, collected in a trial of the OX40 agonist ivuxolimab. This chain links TRBV2 with TRBJ2-7; no clear D. CDR3: CASSVSSYEQYF. The CDR3 bases are TGTGCCAGCAGCGTCAGCTCCTACGAGCAGTACTTC.